This T cell receptor beta chain derives from a study of T cell responses to AZD1222 COVID-19 vaccine. Study results and caveats: Vaccination with two AZD1222 doses was followed by a rise in Spike-specific TCR breadth and depth. Only 5 or 6 AZD1222 recipients were seropositive at baseline. Among the donors, most were white British and more were female, and clonal diversity was possibly underestimated.

Measured with immunoSEQ multiplex PCR; TCRdb has only the in-frame clones, and not every one. The sample holds about 150,000 clones, nearly 95% seen once. The V and J ends lost 4 bases and 2 bases respectively, with 7 bases between them. The CDR3 sequence is 13 residues long. Germline lookup yields CDR1 MNHEY and CDR2 SMNVEV (reference sequence). In the case of this clone: Its matching antigen is unknown.

The receptor was isolated from an adult in good health. The chain couples TRBV27 to TRBJ2-3; D is unresolved. This sample comprised peripheral blood, obtained on day 0 of AZD1222 vaccination. The CDR3 region is CASSSPSTDTQYF. The CDR3, as DNA: TGTGCCAGCAGTTCCCCTTCCACAGATACGCAGTATTTT.